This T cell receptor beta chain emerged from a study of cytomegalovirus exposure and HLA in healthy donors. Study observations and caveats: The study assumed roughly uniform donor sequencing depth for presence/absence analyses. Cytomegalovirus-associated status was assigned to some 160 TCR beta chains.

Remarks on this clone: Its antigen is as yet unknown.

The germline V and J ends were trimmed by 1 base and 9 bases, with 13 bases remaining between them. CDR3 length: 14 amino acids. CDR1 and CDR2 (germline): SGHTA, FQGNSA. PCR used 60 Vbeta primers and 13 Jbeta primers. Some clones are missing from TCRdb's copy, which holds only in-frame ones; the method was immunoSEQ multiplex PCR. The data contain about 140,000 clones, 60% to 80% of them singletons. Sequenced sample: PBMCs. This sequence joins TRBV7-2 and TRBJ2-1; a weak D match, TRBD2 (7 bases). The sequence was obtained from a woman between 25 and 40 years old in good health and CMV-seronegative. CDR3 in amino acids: CASSLVGGALEQFF. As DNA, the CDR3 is TGTGCCAGCAGCTTAGTAGGGGGGGCCCTTGAGCAGTTCTTC. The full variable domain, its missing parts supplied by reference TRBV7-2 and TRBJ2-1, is GAGVSQSPSNKVTEKGKDVELRCDPISGHTALYWYRQSLGQGLEFLIYFQGNSAPDKSGLPSDRFSAERTGGSVSTLTIQRTQQEDSAVYLCASSLVGGALEQFFGPGTRLTVL.